This T cell receptor (beta chain) was retrieved from a study of blood T cell repertoires in COVID-19. The wider study: The cDNA or gDNA used as material had been derived from T cells, B-cell-depleted T cells, or PBMCs.

The CDR3 is 16 amino acids. V was cut by 5 bases and J by 4 bases, with 19 bases left in between. The germline V gene has CDR1 SGDLS and CDR2 YYNGEE. In the source study's methods: It was from reference gene primer amplification that nucleated cell counts were estimated. Generated by immunoSEQ multiplex PCR, the TCRdb table keeps only in-frame clones and is missing some. V and J calls and clone size come straight from that table; D and trimming were deduced from the DNA. This sample has about 240,000 clones, with around 85% found just once. The sequence came from a woman aged 30 to 39 who had recovered from COVID-19. The rearrangement links TRBV9 to TRBJ1-3; D is possibly TRBD1 (5 bases). The sequenced material came from peripheral blood. The DNA of the CDR3 is TGTGCCAGCAGGACGATAAAAGGAGGGGTCGGAAACACCATATATTTT. Protein sequence: CASRTIKGGVGNTIYF.